This T cell receptor (beta chain) was sequenced during a study of OX40 agonist ivuxolimab in advanced cancers. Background on the study: More than 35% of patients had received prior checkpoint inhibitor therapy. Study outcomes and limitations: At doses 0.1 to 3.0 mg/kg, CD4+ and CD8+ clones expanded. Low normalized T-cell clonal expansion was additionally recorded for some nonresponders.

Measured with immunoSEQ multiplex PCR; TCRdb has only the in-frame clones, and not every one. The sample yields 35,000 to 45,000 clones, just under 85% seen once. The V end lost 3 bases, the J end lost 5 bases, and 14 bases lay between the germline ends. The CDR3 is 14 amino acids. Germline lookup yields CDR1 SQVTM and CDR2 ANQGSEA. A note on this clone: No antigen is known for it.

Sampling of blood occurred at baseline, cycle 4 day 1, and cycle 7 day 1. The chain employs TRBV29-1 and TRBJ2-1; D tentatively fits TRBD1 or TRBD2 (5 bases each). The source of this sequence is an adult with an advanced solid tumor such as melanoma, head and neck, liver or kidney cancer. The sequenced sample was CD4+ or CD8+ T cells sorted from blood, obtained in a trial of the OX40 agonist ivuxolimab. The CDR3: CSVDFWGSNNEQFF. CDR3 DNA: TGCAGCGTTGACTTTTGGGGGTCAAACAATGAGCAGTTCTTC.